A single sample gave rise to the 31 T cell receptor beta chains below, sequenced in a study of T cells in women clearing cervical HPV infection listed by TCRdb under 2018. Receptors were amplified or captured by the immunoSEQ multiplex PCR assay. The table comes from immuneACCESS by way of TCRdb, which keeps in-frame sequences with V and J called. Part of the clones is missing from these tables; in studies checked, under half for an unresolved V gene and the rest for unknown reasons. This sample's records show around 31,000 clones. Jointly, the top ten make up roughly 3.9% of the sample. Sequencing was done on a sample of blood buffy coat. These receptors were obtained from a woman aged 18-69 years with a cervical HPV16 infection that either progressed to CIN3+ or cleared (not recorded which).

As for this clone: From the germline J gene comes the end of the CDR3, since the read stops 3 residues before it. The chain couples TRBV4-1 to TRBJ2-7; no clear D. Deletions cut 3 bases from V and 3 bases from J, with 9 bases between. CDR3 size: 13 residues. Germline CDR1 MGHRA, CDR2 YSYEKL. CDR3 bases read: TGCGCCAGCAGCCACGCGCCGCACTACGAG. Translated: CASSHAPHYE. The whole CDR3 protein reads CASSHAPHYEQYF.

Points on this clone: The read finishes 3 residues shy of the CDR3 end, and the germline J gene is used to complete it. J is TRBJ1-1 and V is TRBV23-1; 10 positions match TRBD1. TRBV23-1 is labeled an ORF, and its function is uncertain. CDR3 size: 15 residues. V was clipped by 0 bases and J by 4 bases; unmatched bases: 2. Incomplete CDR3 DNA: TGCGCCAGCAGTCAATCCGGACAGGGGGTCACTGAA. Its translation: CASSQSGQGVTE. From start to end, the CDR3 is CASSQSGQGVTEAFF.

Remarks on this clone: The read halts 3 residues ahead of the CDR3 end, with the missing end drawn from the germline J gene. The chain joins TRBV20-1 to TRBJ2-4; TRBD1 matches 9 bases. The CDR3 length is 14 residues. The V gene end was trimmed by 4 bases and the J gene end by 8 bases; junction bases not matched to a gene: 9. CDR1 DFQATT and CDR2 SNEGSKA come from the germline V gene (reference sequence). The CDR3 is CSAIPGQGWDIQYF. CDR3 bases read: TGCAGTGCTATTCCGGGACAGGGCTGGGACATT.

As for this clone: The CDR3 extends 3 residues past the end of the read, so its final part is completed from the germline J gene. The chain couples TRBV20-1 to TRBJ1-1, with D possibly being TRBD1 (6 bases). V was trimmed by 7 bases and J by 1 base, leaving 10 bases between them. The germline gives CDR1 DFQATT, CDR2 SNEGSKA (reference sequence). The CDR3 is 12 amino acids. The CDR3 loop is CSGPQGNTEAFF. CDR3 DNA (partial): TGCAGTGGCCCACAGGGGAACACTGAA.

Notes on this clone: Coverage ceases 3 residues before the CDR3 finishes, and the germline J gene fills in the end. The V call is TRBV29-1, the J call TRBJ2-7; 12 nucleotides match TRBD2. V trimming: 7 bases; J trimming: 2 bases; junction bases outside the gene matches: 6. Germline CDR1 and CDR2: SQVTM and ANQGSEA. The length of the CDR3 is 14 residues. This chain's CDR3 is CSEETSGSTYEQYF. CDR3 DNA, as far as it was read: TGCAGCGAGGAGACTAGCGGGAGCACCTACGAG.

On this clone itself: The sequence runs out 3 residues before the end of the CDR3; the remainder is reconstructed from the germline J gene. This chain joins TRBV2 and TRBJ2-7; TRBD1 matches 12 bases. V shed 8 bases and J 2 bases; nucleotides not matched to a gene: 13. Germline V gives CDR1 SNHLY, CDR2 FYNNEI. The CDR3 is 17 residues long. The part of the CDR3 DNA that was read is TGTGCCAGCGTATCCGGGACAGGGGGCGATACGCCCTACGAG. Translated, it gives CASVSGTGGDTPYE. The full CDR3 protein reads CASVSGTGGDTPYEQYF.

A remark on this clone: The read is 3 residues too short to cover the CDR3 end, so that end is filled in from the germline J gene. This rearrangement joins TRBV12-3 or TRBV12-4 to TRBJ2-3; no firm D call. V was cut by 8 bases and J by 5 bases, with 8 bases left in between. The CDR3 length is 11 residues. The DNA read from the CDR3 is TGTGCCAGCTCACTTGGAGATACG. This gives the protein CASSLGDT. The full-length CDR3 reads as CASSLGDTQYF.

In regard to this clone: The read terminates 3 residues before the CDR3 end, so the remaining end is supplied by the germline J gene. The gene calls are TRBV20-1 and TRBJ1-2; possible D gene TRBD1, 5 bases. The germline V gene has CDR1 DFQATT and CDR2 SNEGSKA (reference sequence). Trimming stripped 0 bases from V and 2 bases from J, with 7 bases between. There are 13 residues in the CDR3. The CDR3 sequence: CSARESGNYGYTF. The covered CDR3 bases are TGCAGTGCTAGAGAATCAGGGAACTATGGC.

As regards this clone: The read gets to within 3 residues of the CDR3 end, and the germline J gene fills in the rest. V gene TRBV7-2 combines with J gene TRBJ1-1; D not resolved. Germline V gives CDR1 SGHTA, CDR2 FQGNSA. V was cut by 2 bases and J by 5 bases, with 6 bases left in between. This CDR3 has 12 residues. The CDR3 sequence is CASSLYATEAFF. The sequenced part of the CDR3 DNA is TGTGCCAGCAGCTTATACGCGACTGAA. The full variable domain, in which reference TRBV7-2 and TRBJ1-1 provide the parts outside the CDR3, is GAGVSQSPSNKVTEKGKDVELRCDPISGHTALYWYRQSLGQGLEFLIYFQGNSAPDKSGLPSDRFSAERTGGSVSTLTIQRTQQEDSAVYLCASSLYATEAFFGQGTRLTVV.

Points on this clone: The read ends 3 residues early relative to the CDR3; the germline J gene fills the gap. The chain is built from TRBV10-3 and TRBJ2-7; 7 bases agree with TRBD1. The CDR3 covers 14 residues. The V and J ends lost 5 bases and 2 bases, in that order; junction bases with no gene match: 6. Germline lookup yields CDR1 ENHRY and CDR2 SYGVKD. This CDR3 reads CAISRPDRAYEQYF. Incomplete CDR3 DNA: TGTGCCATCAGTCGTCCTGACAGGGCCTACGAG.

Remarks on this clone: The CDR3 extends 3 residues past the end of the read, so its final part is completed from the germline J gene. The J gene is TRBJ1-1, the V gene TRBV19, with D unresolved. Per germline, CDR1 LNHDA and CDR2 SQIVND (reference sequence). The CDR3 consists of 16 residues. V was shortened by 8 bases and J by 4 bases, with 23 bases between the two germline ends. The CDR3 DNA, read in part, is TGTGCCAGTGTTTCCCGAACACCCAGGATGAGCACTGAA. Amino acid sequence: CASVSRTPRMSTE. The whole CDR3 sequence reads CASVSRTPRMSTEAFF.

As to this clone: The read terminates 3 residues ahead of where the CDR3 ends, so the germline J gene completes it. This chain links TRBV29-1 with TRBJ1-1; D unclear. In germline, CDR1 is SQVTM, CDR2 ANQGSEA. The germline V and J ends were trimmed by 2 bases and 3 bases, with 7 bases remaining between them. CDR3 length equals 12 residues. CDR3 in amino acids: CSVERRDTEAFF. Incomplete CDR3 DNA: TGCAGCGTTGAAAGGCGGGACACTGAA.

Of note for this clone: The sequence runs out 3 residues before the end of the CDR3; the remainder is reconstructed from the germline J gene. The V gene is TRBV5-1, the J gene TRBJ2-3, with TRBD2 identical over 10 bases. The V and J ends lost 2 bases and 6 bases, in that order; junction bases with no gene match: 9. Looked up from germline, CDR1 is SGHRS and CDR2 is YFSETQ. CDR3 length: 16 residues. Partial CDR3 DNA: TGCGCCAGCAGCTTAGGGGTAGCGGGAGGTCTGGATACG. This sequence encodes CASSLGVAGGLDT. The whole CDR3 sequence is CASSLGVAGGLDTQYF.

Concerning this clone: The CDR3 extends 3 residues past the end of the read, so its final part is completed from the germline J gene. The chain is built from TRBV20-1 and TRBJ2-7; 7 bases map to TRBD2. The CDR3 runs 14 residues. Germline V CDR1 and CDR2: DFQATT, SNEGSKA (reference sequence). The J segment lost 3 bases and the V segment lost 0 bases, leaving 5 bases of the junction unmatched. The sequenced part of the CDR3 DNA is TGCAGTGCTAGAGATGCGGGAGCGGGCTACGAG. Encoded protein: CSARDAGAGYE. The whole CDR3 protein reads CSARDAGAGYEQYF.

Concerning this clone: Sequencing ends 3 residues short of the CDR3 end; the germline J gene provides the rest. The chain couples TRBV29-1 to TRBJ1-2; possible D gene TRBD1, 5 bases. This CDR3 contains 14 residues. Germline V gives CDR1 SQVTM, CDR2 ANQGSEA. The DNA read from the CDR3 is TGCAGCGTTGATGGGGGGACTACCTACCGGGGC. Translated, it gives CSVDGGTTYRG. The full CDR3 reads CSVDGGTTYRGYTF.

As for this clone: Read sequence stops 3 residues before the CDR3 end, and the germline J gene provides the missing end. The chain couples TRBV11-2 to TRBJ2-1; 8 positions match TRBD1. Germline-derived CDR1 and CDR2 are SGHAT and FQNNGV. The CDR3 covers 15 residues. Germline trimming cut 5 bases from V and 5 bases from J; bases unmatched to any gene: 8. Incomplete CDR3 DNA: TGTGCCAGCAGCACCCGGGACAGGACTAACAATGAG. This translates into CASSTRDRTNNE. The full CDR3 sequence reads CASSTRDRTNNEQFF. Full variable domain (missing parts from reference TRBV11-2 and TRBJ2-1): EAGVAQSPRYKIIEKRQSVAFWCNPISGHATLYWYQQILGQGPKLLIQFQNNGVVDDSQLPKDRFSAERLKGVDSTLKIQPAKLEDSAVYLCASSTRDRTNNEQFFGPGTRLTVL.

In the case of this clone: Read coverage stops 3 residues before the CDR3 terminus; the germline J gene supplies the remainder. This sequence joins TRBV28 and TRBJ2-2; D perhaps matches TRBD2 (6 bases). V lost 11 bases and J lost 5, with 12 bases in between. The CDR3 is 12 amino acids. Germline values: CDR1 MDHEN, CDR2 SYDVKM. CDR3 bases read: TGTGCCGGAGGGGTGTTTACCGGGGAG. It specifies CAGGVFTGE. The entire CDR3 protein is CAGGVFTGELFF.

As regards this clone: The read falls 3 residues short of the CDR3 end, and the missing part is taken from the germline J gene. V and J are TRBV2 and TRBJ2-1; TRBD1 matches at 11 bases. V lost 7 bases, J lost 6 bases, and 11 bases stayed unmatched. Germline values: CDR1 SNHLY, CDR2 FYNNEI. CDR3 length: 16 residues. CDR3 sequence: CASMQKMDRGLNEQFF. The DNA read from the CDR3 is TGTGCCAGCATGCAAAAAATGGACAGGGGGCTCAATGAG.

On this clone: The DNA ends 3 residues before the CDR3 does, and the rest of the CDR3 is filled in from the germline J gene. V usage is TRBV19 and J usage is TRBJ2-1; D is possibly TRBD1 (6 bases). The CDR3 runs to 14 residues. The V end was cut by 6 bases, the J end by 0 bases, with 9 bases between. Germline loops: CDR1 LNHDA, CDR2 SQIVND (reference sequence). CDR3 DNA, as far as it was read: TGTGCCAGTAGAGACAGGAGCTCCTACAATGAG. Its protein is CASRDRSSYNE. The whole CDR3 sequence reads CASRDRSSYNEQFF.

The CDR3 loop is CSATPGGQTEAFF. The part of the CDR3 DNA that was read is TGCAGTGCAACGCCTGGGGGCCAGACTGAA. V usage is TRBV20-1 and J usage is TRBJ1-1; the D gene is possibly TRBD1 (6 bases). The CDR3 end lies 3 residues beyond the end of the read and is filled in from the germline J gene. V lost 6 bases, J lost 5 bases, and 16 bases lay in between. The germline CDR1 and CDR2 sequences are DFQATT and SNEGSKA (reference sequence). The CDR3 extends over 13 amino acids.

With regard to this clone: From the germline J gene comes the end of the CDR3, since the read stops 3 residues before it. The rearrangement links TRBV30 to TRBJ2-5, with TRBD2 matching 7 bases. The CDR3 has 15 amino acids. CDR1 and CDR2 from the germline V gene are GTSNPN and SVGIG (reference sequence). V was clipped by 4 bases and J by 5 bases; unmatched bases: 13. The DNA read from the CDR3 is TGTGCCTGGATTAGCGGGCATGGCGGAGCGGAGACC. Translation gives CAWISGHGGAET. The full CDR3 is CAWISGHGGAETQYF.

The sequenced CDR3 bases are TGTGCCAGCAGCTTAGGAGAGGGGGGGTACAATGAG. This translates into CASSLGEGGYNE. The entire CDR3 reads CASSLGEGGYNEQFF. V and J are TRBV7-9 and TRBJ2-1; tentatively, D is TRBD2 (7 bases). The sequence runs out 3 residues before the end of the CDR3; the remainder is reconstructed from the germline J gene. Germline V CDR1 and CDR2: SEHNR, FQNEAQ (reference sequence). With 1 base removed from V and 4 bases from J, the gap between germline ends came to 11 bases. CDR3 length: 15 amino acids.

Notes on this clone: The read ends 3 residues shy of where the CDR3 ends; the end is completed using the germline J gene. This chain links TRBV19 with TRBJ2-7; tentatively, D is TRBD1 (6 bases). The V gene's germline CDR1 is LNHDA and CDR2 SQIVND (reference sequence). The ends were cut back, 0 bases at V and 5 bases at J, with 8 bases in the middle. CDR3 size: 13 residues. CDR3 region: CASSIETGNEQYF. The part of the CDR3 DNA that was read is TGTGCCAGTAGTATAGAGACAGGTAACGAG.

To note about this clone: Mismatch with germline at one junction end may stem from a read error. The sequenced CDR3 bases are TGCGCCAGCAGCCCCGGACAGGCCCAGGTCGCCGGGGAG. Its translation: CASSPGQAQVAGE. Given in full, the CDR3 is CASSPGQAQVAGELFF. The chain links TRBV4-2 to TRBJ2-2; 7 positions match TRBD1. The read stops 3 residues short of the end of the CDR3; the missing end is completed from the germline J gene. CDR3 length equals 16 residues. Germline V gives CDR1 LGHNA, CDR2 YNFKEQ.

A note on this clone: The read is 3 residues too short to cover the CDR3 end, so that end is filled in from the germline J gene. J is TRBJ1-5 and V is TRBV10-3; D might be TRBD1 (6 bases). The CDR3 runs to 17 residues. Germline values: CDR1 ENHRY, CDR2 SYGVKD. Trimming pared 0 bases from V and 0 bases from J, leaving 12 bases between. CDR3 DNA, as far as it was read: TGTGCCATCAGTGAGTCAAGGCGGACAGTTAGCAATCAGCCC. Translation: CAISESRRTVSNQP. The whole CDR3 region reads CAISESRRTVSNQPQHF.

With regard to this clone: Read coverage stops 3 residues before the CDR3 terminus; the germline J gene supplies the remainder. This sequence joins TRBV29-1 and TRBJ2-7; 11 bases line up with TRBD2. J gave up 4 bases and V 7 bases, and 6 bases lay outside the gene matches. This CDR3 spans 13 amino acids. CDR1 is SQVTM, CDR2 ANQGSEA, per germline. The CDR3 sequence: CSGLAGGMYEQYF. The sequenced CDR3 bases are TGCAGCGGGCTAGCGGGGGGCATGTACGAG.

With respect to this clone: The CDR3 end falls 3 residues outside the read, so it is completed with the germline J gene. This chain uses TRBV19 with TRBJ1-5, with a weak D call TRBD1 (6 bases). Trimming cost V 3 bases and J 7 bases, with 13 bases left between them. In germline, CDR1 is LNHDA, CDR2 SQIVND (reference sequence). The CDR3 runs 14 residues. CDR3 DNA (partial): TGTGCCAGTAGTATGGGAGTTGGGGGCCAGCCC. As protein: CASSMGVGGQP. The entire CDR3 reads CASSMGVGGQPQHF. The complete variable domain, with remaining parts taken from reference TRBV19 and TRBJ1-5, reads DGGITQSPKYLFRKEGQNVTLSCEQNLNHDAMYWYRQDPGQGLRLIYYSQIVNDFQKGDIAEGYSVSREKKESFPLTVTSAQKNPTAFYLCASSMGVGGQPQHFGDGTRLSIL.

Worth noting for this clone: The missing CDR3 end, 3 residues past where the read stops, is filled in from the germline J gene. The V and J genes are TRBV2 and TRBJ2-3, with 7 nucleotides matching TRBD2. Germline V gene lookup returns CDR1 SNHLY and CDR2 FYNNEI. With 5 bases clipped from V and 8 bases from J, the junction kept 19 bases outside the gene matches. The CDR3 length is 17 residues. The DNA read from the CDR3 is TGTGCCAGCAGTTCTCAACTTAGCGGGTCCCCTTGGGGTACG. Translated, it gives CASSSQLSGSPWGT. The whole CDR3 region reads CASSSQLSGSPWGTQYF.

Note on this clone: The read halts 3 residues ahead of the CDR3 end, with the missing end drawn from the germline J gene. The gene calls are TRBV20-1 and TRBJ2-3; 10 nucleotides line up with TRBD2. Germline CDR1 is DFQATT and CDR2 is SNEGSKA (reference sequence). CDR3 length: 17 amino acids. V lost 6 bases and J lost 1; bases outside the gene matches: 13. CDR3 loop: CSAPGGERGGRTDTQYF. The CDR3 DNA, read in part, is TGCAGTGCCCCCGGGGGCGAGCGGGGGGGCCGCACAGATACG.

A word on this clone: The read halts 3 residues ahead of the CDR3 end, with the missing end drawn from the germline J gene. The chain couples TRBV20-1 to TRBJ1-6, with D maybe TRBD1 (6 bases). Germline V gene sequence: CDR1 DFQATT, CDR2 SNEGSKA (reference sequence). The CDR3 sequence is 13 residues long. Trimming removed 3 bases from V and 8 bases from J, with 11 bases in between. The sequenced part of the CDR3 DNA is TGCAGTGCTAGTCAGGGGAGGTATTCACCC. Translated, it gives CSASQGRYSP. The whole CDR3 sequence is CSASQGRYSPLHF.

Points on this clone: The CDR3 end lies 3 residues beyond the end of the read and is filled in from the germline J gene. The chain links TRBV5-6 to TRBJ2-5, with D hard to call. Germline CDR1 reads SGHDT; CDR2 reads YYEEEE. The CDR3 sequence is 15 residues long. V was cut by 0 bases and J by 2 bases, with 11 bases left in between. CDR3 bases read: TGTGCCAGCAGCTTGGATTTGGCCGATCAAGAGACC. Protein sequence: CASSLDLADQET. The whole CDR3 sequence is CASSLDLADQETQYF. Together with reference TRBV5-6 and TRBJ2-5, the CDR3 gives the full variable domain: DAGVTQSPTHLIKTRGQQVTLRCSPKSGHDTVSWYQQALGQGPQFIFQYYEEEERQRGNFPDRFSGHQFPNYSSELNVNALLLGDSALYLCASSLDLADQETQYFGPGTRLLVL.